These T cell receptor beta chains were read from a single sample in a study of metastatic and nonmetastatic thyroid tumors. TCRdb re-called the PCR reads with MiXCR. This table has around 21,000 clones, 35% to 40% appearing once. What was sequenced was tumor tissue. These receptors were taken from a female donor with papillary thyroid cancer or a benign thyroid nodule (not recorded which). Some clones in this sample may be carry-over from other donors' samples. Each CDR3 is given with its conserved first and last residue. Each record gives: clone size, J gene, D gene, V gene, CDR3 protein, CDR3 DNA. D genes are given only for firm matches. The listing skips clone size in some rows; elsewhere it reads once, few, many or a size class.

abundance: few; j_gene: TRBJ2-7; d_gene: .; v_gene: TRBV2; CDR3aa: CASGTSRDGPYEQYF; CDR3nt: TGTGCCAGCGGGACCTCAAGGGACGGCCCCTACGAGCAGTACTTC
abundance: few; j_gene: TRBJ1-1; d_gene: .; v_gene: TRBV6-1; CDR3aa: CASSVKSNTEAFF; CDR3nt: TGTGCCAGCAGTGTGAAATCGAACACTGAAGCTTTCTTT
abundance: few; j_gene: TRBJ1-1; d_gene: .; v_gene: TRBV12-3/TRBV12-4; CDR3aa: CASSLLGAMNTEAFF; CDR3nt: TGTGCCAGCAGTTTATTAGGGGCCATGAACACTGAAGCTTTCTTT
abundance: .; j_gene: TRBJ1-6; d_gene: .; v_gene: TRBV30; CDR3aa: CAWKGSWRSPLHF; CDR3nt: TGTGCCTGGAAGGGCAGTTGGAGGTCACCCCTCCACTTT
abundance: .; j_gene: TRBJ2-7; d_gene: .; v_gene: TRBV11-2; CDR3aa: CASSSSWGNPDGDEQYF; CDR3nt: TGTGCCAGCAGCTCATCGTGGGGTAACCCGGACGGGGACGAGCAGTACTTC
abundance: once; j_gene: TRBJ2-2; d_gene: .; v_gene: TRBV24-1; CDR3aa: CATSDSRVRLKLFF; CDR3nt: TGTGCCACCAGTGACTCTCGAGTCAGACTTAAGCTGTTTTTT
abundance: .; j_gene: TRBJ2-7; d_gene: TRBD2; v_gene: TRBV19; CDR3aa: CASRERGTYEQYF; CDR3nt: TGTGCCAGTAGGGAGCGGGGCACCTACGAGCAGTACTTC
abundance: .; j_gene: TRBJ1-5; d_gene: .; v_gene: TRBV10-3; CDR3aa: CATDSFDSNQPQHF; CDR3nt: TGTGCCACCGACTCTTTCGATAGCAATCAGCCCCAGCATTTT
abundance: few; j_gene: TRBJ2-3; d_gene: .; v_gene: TRBV10-2; CDR3aa: CASSETYRDGTDTQYF; CDR3nt: TGCGCCAGCAGTGAGACGTACCGGGACGGCACAGATACGCAGTATTTT
abundance: .; j_gene: TRBJ2-1; d_gene: TRBD1; v_gene: TRBV13; CDR3aa: CASSLSGGQGLLPFF; CDR3nt: TGTGCCAGCAGCCTCTCTGGGGGACAGGGTCTACTACCGTTCTTC
abundance: .; j_gene: TRBJ1-3; d_gene: .; v_gene: TRBV7-2; CDR3aa: CASSLVGAPGNTIYF; CDR3nt: TGTGCCAGCAGCTTAGTAGGAGCCCCGGGAAACACCATATATTTT